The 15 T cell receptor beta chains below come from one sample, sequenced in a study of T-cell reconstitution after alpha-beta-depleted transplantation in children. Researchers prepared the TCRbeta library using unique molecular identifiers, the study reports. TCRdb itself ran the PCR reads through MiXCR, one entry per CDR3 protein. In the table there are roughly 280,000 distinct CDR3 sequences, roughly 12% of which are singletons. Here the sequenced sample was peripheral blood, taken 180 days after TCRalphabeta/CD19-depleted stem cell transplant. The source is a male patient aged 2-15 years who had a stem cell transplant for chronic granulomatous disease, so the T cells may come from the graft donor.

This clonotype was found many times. CDR3 coding DNA: TGCAGCGTTGAAGATCACGTTCAAGAGACCCAGTACTTC. This codes for CSVEDHVQETQYF. The chain links TRBV29-1 to TRBJ2-5; D is unclear. The CDR3 covers 13 residues. CDR1 is SQVTM, CDR2 ANQGSEA, per germline. The V gene lost 0 bases and the J gene lost 2 bases, with 7 bases spanning the gap.

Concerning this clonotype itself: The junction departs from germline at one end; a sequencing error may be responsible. CDR3 DNA sequence: TGCAGTGCCAAAGACAGGGACTATGGCGACACCTTC. Amino acids: CSAKDRDYGDTF. V is TRBV20-1 and J is TRBJ1-2; 7 nucleotides agree with TRBD1. CDR3 length: 12 residues. Looked up from germline, CDR1 is DFQATT and CDR2 is SNEGSKA (reference sequence).

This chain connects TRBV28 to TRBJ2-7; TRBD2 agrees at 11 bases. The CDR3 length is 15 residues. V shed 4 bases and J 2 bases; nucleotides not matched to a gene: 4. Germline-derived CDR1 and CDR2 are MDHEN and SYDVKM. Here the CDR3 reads CASSSETSGTYEQYF. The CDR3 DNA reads TGTGCCAGCAGTTCGGAGACTAGCGGGACCTACGAGCAGTACTTC.

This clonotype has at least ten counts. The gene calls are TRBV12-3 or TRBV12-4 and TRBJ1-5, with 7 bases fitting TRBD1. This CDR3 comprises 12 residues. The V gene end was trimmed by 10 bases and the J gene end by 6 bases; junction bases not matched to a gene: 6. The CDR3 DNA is TGTGCCACCCAGTCAGGGGGTCAGCCCCAGCATTTT. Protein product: CATQSGGQPQHF.

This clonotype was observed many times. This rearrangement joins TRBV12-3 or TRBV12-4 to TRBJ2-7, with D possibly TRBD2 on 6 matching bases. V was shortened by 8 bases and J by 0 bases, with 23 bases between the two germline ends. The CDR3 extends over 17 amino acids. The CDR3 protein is CASGPTLGGMSSYEQYF. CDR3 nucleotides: TGTGCCAGCGGCCCAACTCTTGGGGGGATGAGCTCCTACGAGCAGTACTTC.

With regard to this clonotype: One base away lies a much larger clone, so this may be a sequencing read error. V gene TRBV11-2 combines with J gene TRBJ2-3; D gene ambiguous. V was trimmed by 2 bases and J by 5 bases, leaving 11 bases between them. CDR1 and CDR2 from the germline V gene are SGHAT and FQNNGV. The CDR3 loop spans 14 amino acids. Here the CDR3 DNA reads TGTGCCAGCAGCTTATTCCCCATCGAAGATACGCAGTATTTT. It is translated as CASSLFPIEDTQYF.

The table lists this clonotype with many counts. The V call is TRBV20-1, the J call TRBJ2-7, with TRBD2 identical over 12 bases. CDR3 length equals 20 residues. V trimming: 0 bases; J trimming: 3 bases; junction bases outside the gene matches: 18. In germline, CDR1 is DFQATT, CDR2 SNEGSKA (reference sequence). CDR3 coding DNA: TGCAGTGCTAGAGATTGGTTCCCGGAGACTAGCGGGAGCCGACTCTACGAGCAGTACTTC. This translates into CSARDWFPETSGSRLYEQYF.

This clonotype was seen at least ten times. CDR3 sequence: CSATQRQTEQYF. DNA of the CDR3: TGCAGTGCTACCCAAAGACAGACCGAGCAGTACTTC. This rearrangement joins TRBV20-1 to TRBJ2-7; D perhaps matches TRBD1 (5 bases). Germline CDR1 DFQATT, CDR2 SNEGSKA (reference sequence). The length of the CDR3 is 12 residues. The germline V and J ends were trimmed by 4 bases and 6 bases, with 13 bases remaining between them.

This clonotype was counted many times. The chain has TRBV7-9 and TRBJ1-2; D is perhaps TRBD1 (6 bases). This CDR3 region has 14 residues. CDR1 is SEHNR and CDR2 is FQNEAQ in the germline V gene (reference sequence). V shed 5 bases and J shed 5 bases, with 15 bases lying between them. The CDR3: CASSPHVTGYGYTF. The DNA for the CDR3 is TGTGCCAGCAGCCCGCACGTAACAGGGTATGGCTACACCTTC.

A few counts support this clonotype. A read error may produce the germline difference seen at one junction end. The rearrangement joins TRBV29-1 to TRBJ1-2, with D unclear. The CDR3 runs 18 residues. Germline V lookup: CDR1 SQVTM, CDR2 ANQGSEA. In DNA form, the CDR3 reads TGCAGCGTTGAAATTCGTACCGGGAAGACAAATCCTAACTATGGCTACCCCTTC. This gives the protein CSVEIRTGKTNPNYGYPF. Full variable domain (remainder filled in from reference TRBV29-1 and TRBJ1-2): SAVISQKPSRDICQRGTSLTIQCQVDSQVTMMFWYRQQPGQSLTLIATANQGSEATYESGFVIDKFPISRPNLTFSTLTVSNMSPEDSSIYLCSVEIRTGKTNPNYGYPFGSGTRLTVV.

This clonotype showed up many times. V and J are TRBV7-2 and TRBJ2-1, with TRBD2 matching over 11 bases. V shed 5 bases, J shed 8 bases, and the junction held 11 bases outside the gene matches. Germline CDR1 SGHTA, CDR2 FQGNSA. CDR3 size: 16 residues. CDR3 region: CASSPYLAGGGDEQFF. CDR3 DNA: TGTGCCAGCAGCCCATACCTAGCGGGAGGAGGGGATGAGCAGTTCTTC.

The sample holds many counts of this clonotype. The CDR3, as DNA: TGTGCCAGCAGCCTAAGACAGGGGGATGAAAAACTGTTTTTT. It specifies CASSLRQGDEKLFF. This chain links TRBV7-9 with TRBJ1-4; 9 bases are shared with TRBD1. Looked up from germline, CDR1 is SEHNR and CDR2 is FQNEAQ (reference sequence). The CDR3 runs 14 residues. The trim removed 5 bases at V and 6 bases at J, leaving 4 bases unmatched.

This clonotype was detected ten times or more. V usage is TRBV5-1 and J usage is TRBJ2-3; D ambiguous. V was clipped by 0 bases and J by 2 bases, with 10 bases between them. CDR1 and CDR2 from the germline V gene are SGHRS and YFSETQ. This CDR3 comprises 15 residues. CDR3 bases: TGCGCCAGCAGCTTGGCCTCGCCCCCCACAGATACGCAGTATTTT. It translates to CASSLASPPTDTQYF.

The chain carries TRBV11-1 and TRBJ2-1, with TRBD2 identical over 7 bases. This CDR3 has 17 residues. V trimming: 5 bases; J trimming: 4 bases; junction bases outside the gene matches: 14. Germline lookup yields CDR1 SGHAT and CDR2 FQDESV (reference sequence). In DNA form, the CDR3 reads TGTGCCAGCAGCCTCGTAGGCAGGACTAGTCGGTACAATGAGCAGTTCTTC. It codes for CASSLVGRTSRYNEQFF.

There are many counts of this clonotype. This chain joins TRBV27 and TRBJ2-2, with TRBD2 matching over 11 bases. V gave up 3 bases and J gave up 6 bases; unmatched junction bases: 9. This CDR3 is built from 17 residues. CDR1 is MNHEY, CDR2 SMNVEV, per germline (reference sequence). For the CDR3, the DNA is TGTGCCAGCAGTTTCTCGGAACTAGCGGGGGCACCCGGGGAGCTGTTTTTT. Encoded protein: CASSFSELAGAPGELFF.